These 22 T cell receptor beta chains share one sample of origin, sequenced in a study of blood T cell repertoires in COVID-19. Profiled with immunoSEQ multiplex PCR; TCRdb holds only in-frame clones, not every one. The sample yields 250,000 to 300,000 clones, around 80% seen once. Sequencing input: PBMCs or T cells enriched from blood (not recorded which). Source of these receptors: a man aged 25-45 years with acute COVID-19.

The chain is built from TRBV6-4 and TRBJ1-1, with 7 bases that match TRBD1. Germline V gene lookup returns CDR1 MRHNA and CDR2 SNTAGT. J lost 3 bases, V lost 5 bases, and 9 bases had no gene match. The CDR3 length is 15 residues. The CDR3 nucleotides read TGTGCCAGCAGTCGACAGGGCCCCGGAGACACTGAAGCTTTCTTT. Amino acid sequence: CASSRQGPGDTEAFF.

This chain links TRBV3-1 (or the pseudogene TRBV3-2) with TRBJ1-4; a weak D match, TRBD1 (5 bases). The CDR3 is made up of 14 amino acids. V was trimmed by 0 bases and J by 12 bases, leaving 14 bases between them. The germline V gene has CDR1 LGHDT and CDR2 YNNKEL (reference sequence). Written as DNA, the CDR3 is TGTGCCAGCAGCCAAGATCGGCCTTCGGGGGAACTGTTTTTT. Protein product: CASSQDRPSGELFF.

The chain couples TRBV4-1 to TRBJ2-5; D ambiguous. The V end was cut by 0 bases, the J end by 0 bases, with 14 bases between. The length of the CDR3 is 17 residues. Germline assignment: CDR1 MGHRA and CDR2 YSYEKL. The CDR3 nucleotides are TGCGCCAGCAGCCAAGACCTCTTGGAGACGTACCAAGAGACCCAGTACTTC. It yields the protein CASSQDLLETYQETQYF.

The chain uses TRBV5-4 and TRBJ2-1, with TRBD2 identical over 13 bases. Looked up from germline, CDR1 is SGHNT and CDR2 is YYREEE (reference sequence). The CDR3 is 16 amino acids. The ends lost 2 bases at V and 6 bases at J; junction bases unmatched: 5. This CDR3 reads CASSFTSGRAGNEQFF. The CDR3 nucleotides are TGTGCCAGCAGCTTCACTAGCGGGAGGGCCGGCAATGAGCAGTTCTTC.

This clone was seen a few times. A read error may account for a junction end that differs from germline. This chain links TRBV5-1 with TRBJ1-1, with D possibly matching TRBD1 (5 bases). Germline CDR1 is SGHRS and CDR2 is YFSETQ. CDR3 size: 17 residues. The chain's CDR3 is CASSLDGRGDPNTEAFF. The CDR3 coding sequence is TGTGCCAGCAGCTTGGACGGACGGGGGGACCCGAACACTGAAGCTTTCTTT.

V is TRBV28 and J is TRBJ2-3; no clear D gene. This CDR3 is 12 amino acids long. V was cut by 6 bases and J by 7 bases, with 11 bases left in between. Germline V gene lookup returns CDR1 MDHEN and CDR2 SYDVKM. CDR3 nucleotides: TGTGCCAGCAGCTCGTCTATCCATACGCAGTATTTT. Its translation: CASSSSIHTQYF.

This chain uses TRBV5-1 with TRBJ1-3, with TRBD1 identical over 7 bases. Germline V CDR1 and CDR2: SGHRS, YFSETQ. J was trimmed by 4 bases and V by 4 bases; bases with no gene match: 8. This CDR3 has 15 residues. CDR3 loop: CASSLDRVQGNTIYF. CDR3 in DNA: TGCGCCAGCAGCCTAGACAGGGTCCAGGGAAACACCATATATTTT.

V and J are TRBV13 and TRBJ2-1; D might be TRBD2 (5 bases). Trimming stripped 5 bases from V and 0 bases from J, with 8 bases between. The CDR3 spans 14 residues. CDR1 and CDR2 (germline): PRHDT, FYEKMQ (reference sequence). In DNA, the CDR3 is TGTGCCAGCAGCCCTGGAGGCTCCTACAATGAGCAGTTCTTC. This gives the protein CASSPGGSYNEQFF.

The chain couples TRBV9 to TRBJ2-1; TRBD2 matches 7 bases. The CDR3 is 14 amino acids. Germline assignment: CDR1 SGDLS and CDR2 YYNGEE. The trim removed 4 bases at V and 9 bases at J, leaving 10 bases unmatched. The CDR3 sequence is CASSPAAGVSEQFF. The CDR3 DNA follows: TGTGCCAGCAGCCCTGCGGCGGGAGTAAGTGAGCAGTTCTTC.

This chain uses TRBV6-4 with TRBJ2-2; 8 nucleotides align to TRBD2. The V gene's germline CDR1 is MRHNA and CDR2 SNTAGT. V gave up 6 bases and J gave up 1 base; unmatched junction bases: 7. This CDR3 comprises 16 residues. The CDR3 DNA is TGTGCCAGCAGGGCCCTTAGCGGGGTGAACACCGGGGAGCTGTTTTTT. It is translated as CASRALSGVNTGELFF.

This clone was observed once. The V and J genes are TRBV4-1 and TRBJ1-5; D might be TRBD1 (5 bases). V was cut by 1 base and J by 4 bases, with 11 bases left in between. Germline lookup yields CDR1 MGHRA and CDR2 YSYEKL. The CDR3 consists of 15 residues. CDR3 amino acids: CASSQVAGPNQPQHF. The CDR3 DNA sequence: TGCGCCAGCAGCCAAGTCGCAGGGCCGAATCAGCCCCAGCATTTT.

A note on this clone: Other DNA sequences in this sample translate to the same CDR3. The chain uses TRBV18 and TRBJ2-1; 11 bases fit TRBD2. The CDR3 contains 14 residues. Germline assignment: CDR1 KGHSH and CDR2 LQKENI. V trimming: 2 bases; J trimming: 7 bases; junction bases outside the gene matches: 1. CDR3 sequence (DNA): TGTGCCAGCTCACCAGGGACTAGCGGTAATGAGCAGTTCTTC. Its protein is CASSPGTSGNEQFF.

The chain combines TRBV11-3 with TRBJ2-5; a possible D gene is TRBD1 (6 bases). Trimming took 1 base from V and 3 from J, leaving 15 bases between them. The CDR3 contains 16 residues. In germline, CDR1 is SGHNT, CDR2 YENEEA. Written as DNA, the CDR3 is TGTGCCAGCAGCTTAGTGTTAACAGGGTCGGAAGAGACCCAGTACTTC. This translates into CASSLVLTGSEETQYF.

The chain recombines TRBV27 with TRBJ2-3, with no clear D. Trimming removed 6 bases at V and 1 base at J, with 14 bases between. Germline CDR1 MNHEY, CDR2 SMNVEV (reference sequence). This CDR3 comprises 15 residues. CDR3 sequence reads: CASSRVLPGTDTQYF. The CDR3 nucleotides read TGTGCCAGCAGCCGGGTGCTGCCCGGCACAGATACGCAGTATTTT.

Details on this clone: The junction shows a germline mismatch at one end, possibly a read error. The CDR3: CASSLVAGGSYNEQFF. In nucleotides, the CDR3 is TGTGCCAGCAGCTTGGTTGCGGGAGGGTCCTACAATGAGCAGTTCTTC. The V call is TRBV5-1, the J call TRBJ2-1, with 9 bases matching TRBD2. The CDR3 consists of 16 residues. Germline lookup yields CDR1 SGHRS and CDR2 YFSETQ.

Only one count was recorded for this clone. Here the CDR3 DNA reads TGTGCCAGCAGCCGCGGACAGGCCACAGATACGCAGTATTTT. Translation: CASSRGQATDTQYF. V is TRBV7-9 and J is TRBJ2-3; 7 bases align to TRBD1. This CDR3 region has 14 residues. The V segment lost 5 bases and the J segment 2 bases; nucleotides outside the gene matches: 4. Germline V CDR1 and CDR2: SEHNR, FQNEAQ (reference sequence).

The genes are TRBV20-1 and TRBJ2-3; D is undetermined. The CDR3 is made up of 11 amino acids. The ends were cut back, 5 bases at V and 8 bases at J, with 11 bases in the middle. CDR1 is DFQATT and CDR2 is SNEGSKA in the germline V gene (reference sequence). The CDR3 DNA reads TGCAGTGCTCTCCTCTCGGGTACGCAGTATTTT. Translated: CSALLSGTQYF.

The CDR3 DNA is TGTGCCTGCGGGAGCGGCTACAATGAGCAGTTCTTC. This translates into CACGSGYNEQFF. The V call is TRBV30, the J call TRBJ2-1; tentative D call: TRBD2 (6 bases). This CDR3 is 12 amino acids long. V was shortened by 6 bases and J by 3 bases, with 9 bases between the two germline ends. Per the germline V gene, CDR1 is GTSNPN and CDR2 is SVGIG (reference sequence).

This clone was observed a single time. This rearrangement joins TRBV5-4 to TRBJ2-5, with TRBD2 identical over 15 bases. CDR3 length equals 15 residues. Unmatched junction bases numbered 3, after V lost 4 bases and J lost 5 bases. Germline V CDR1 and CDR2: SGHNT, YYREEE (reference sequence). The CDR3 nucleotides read TGTGCCAGCAGCCGGACTAGCGGGGGGGCGGAGACCCAGTACTTC. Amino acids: CASSRTSGGAETQYF.

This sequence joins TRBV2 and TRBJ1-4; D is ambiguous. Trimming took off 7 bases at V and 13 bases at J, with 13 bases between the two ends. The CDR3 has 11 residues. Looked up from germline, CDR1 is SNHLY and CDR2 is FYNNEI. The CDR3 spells CASTIREALFF. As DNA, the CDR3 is TGTGCCAGCACAATAAGGGAGGCACTGTTTTTT.

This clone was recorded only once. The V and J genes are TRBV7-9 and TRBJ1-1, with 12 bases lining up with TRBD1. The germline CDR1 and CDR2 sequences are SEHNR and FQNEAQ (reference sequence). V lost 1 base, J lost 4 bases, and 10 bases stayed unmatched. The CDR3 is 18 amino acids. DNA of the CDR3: TGTGCCAGCAGCTTAGAGTATGGGACAGGGGGCAAGAGCACTGAAGCTTTCTTT. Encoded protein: CASSLEYGTGGKSTEAFF.

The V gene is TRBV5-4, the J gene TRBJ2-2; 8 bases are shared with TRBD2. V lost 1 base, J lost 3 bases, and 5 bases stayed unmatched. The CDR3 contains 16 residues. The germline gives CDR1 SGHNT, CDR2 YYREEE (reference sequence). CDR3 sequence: CASSLKRETDTGELFF. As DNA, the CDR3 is TGTGCCAGCAGCTTGAAGCGGGAGACCGACACCGGGGAGCTGTTTTTT. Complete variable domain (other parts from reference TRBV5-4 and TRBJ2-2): ETGVTQSPTHLIKTRGQQVTLRCSSQSGHNTVSWYQQALGQGPQFIFQYYREEENGRGNFPPRFSGLQFPNYSSELNVNALELDDSALYLCASSLKRETDTGELFFGEGSRLTVL.